The following is a T cell receptor (beta chain) sequence with its context. The sample comes from a study of T cell responses to AZD1222 COVID-19 vaccine. Looked up from germline, CDR1 is LNHDA and CDR2 is SQIVND (reference sequence). The V gene lost 4 bases and the J gene lost 1 base, with 16 bases spanning the gap. This CDR3 is 16 amino acids long. Second-dose groups at about 4 or about 12 weeks were pooled. TCRdb's copy holds only in-frame clones and misses some; the assay was immunoSEQ multiplex PCR. The sample lists 110,000 to 150,000 clones, around 93% occurring once. V gene TRBV19 combines with J gene TRBJ1-1; the D gene is possibly TRBD1 (6 bases). The clonotype comes from an adult who received the AZD1222 COVID-19 vaccine. Material: peripheral blood, obtained 28 days after the second AZD1222 dose. The CDR3 nucleotides read TGTGCCAGTAGTAATACAGGGTACACACGGAACACTGAAGCTTTCTTT. It yields the protein CASSNTGYTRNTEAFF.